The 28 T cell receptor beta chains below all came from one sample that was sequenced in a study of cytomegalovirus exposure and HLA in healthy donors. Use of 60 Vbeta and 13 Jbeta primers characterized the PCR. Measured with immunoSEQ multiplex PCR; TCRdb has only the in-frame clones, and not every one. The sample lists fewer than 200,000 clones; 82% were seen once. Sequencing was performed on PBMCs. The origin of the receptors is a girl under 18 in good health and CMV-seropositive.

The V and J genes are TRBV2 and TRBJ2-7, with TRBD2 matching over 13 bases. The V segment lost 8 bases and the J segment 6 bases; nucleotides outside the gene matches: 10. CDR3 length equals 15 residues. Germline V CDR1 and CDR2: SNHLY, FYNNEI. CDR3 sequence reads: CASHDTSGRAGEQYF. The CDR3 bases are TGTGCCAGCCATGATACTAGCGGGAGGGCTGGCGAGCAGTACTTC.

This clone was observed a handful of times. The V gene is TRBV28, the J gene TRBJ2-5; 8 bases match TRBD1. This CDR3 has 11 residues. Germline V gene lookup returns CDR1 MDHEN and CDR2 SYDVKM. Unmatched junction bases numbered 3, after V lost 10 bases and J lost 5 bases. The CDR3 region has the DNA TGTGCCATAACAGGGGGTGAGACCCAGTACTTC. Translating it yields CAITGGETQYF.

The chain couples TRBV28 to TRBJ1-5; TRBD1 might be the D (5 bases). Germline V gives CDR1 MDHEN, CDR2 SYDVKM. The CDR3 is 15 residues long. V lost 6 bases to trimming and J lost 1 base, with 13 bases between them. The CDR3 nucleotides are TGTGCCAGCAGGGCTCATAGGGGAAGCAATCAGCCCCAGCATTTT. It yields the protein CASRAHRGSNQPQHF.

Worth noting for this clone: A junction end diverges from the germline sequence, so it may reflect a read error. The chain employs TRBV7-7 and TRBJ2-5; D is unclear. There are 13 residues in the CDR3. CDR1 is SSHAT, CDR2 FNYEAQ, per germline (reference sequence). This CDR3 reads CASSAGSRETQYF. The CDR3 region has the DNA TGTGCTAGCAGCGCCGGTTCGAGGGAGACCCAGTACTTC.

This chain uses TRBV6-5 with TRBJ2-7; 8 bases are a match to TRBD2. V lost 3 bases and J lost 4; bases outside the gene matches: 5. Per germline, CDR1 MNHEY and CDR2 SVGAGI. The CDR3 loop spans 14 amino acids. The CDR3 bases are TGTGCCAGCAGTTATGAGGCGGGAGGATACGAGCAGTACTTC. Its protein product is CASSYEAGGYEQYF.

The chain employs TRBV2 and TRBJ2-7, with TRBD2 matching over 11 bases. The trim removed 5 bases at V and 3 bases at J, leaving 6 bases unmatched. The CDR3 covers 15 residues. CDR1 SNHLY and CDR2 FYNNEI come from the germline V gene. The CDR3, as DNA: TGTGCCAGCAGTCCACTAGCGGGAGATCTCTACGAGCAGTACTTC. Translation gives CASSPLAGDLYEQYF.

The chain recombines TRBV4-1 with TRBJ2-1, with TRBD2 as a possible D gene (5 bases). Trimming removed 4 bases from V and 5 bases from J, with 18 bases in between. This CDR3 has 16 amino acids. Germline V gene data show CDR1 as MGHRA and CDR2 as YSYEKL. The CDR3 bases are TGCGCCAGCAGCCCAGAGGGCCAGCGGCGTCACAATGAGCAGTTCTTC. Its translation is CASSPEGQRRHNEQFF.

This chain uses TRBV9 with TRBJ2-7, with 11 positions matching TRBD2. In germline, CDR1 is SGDLS, CDR2 YYNGEE. Trimming cost V 3 bases and J 2 bases; bases outside gene matches: 16. The CDR3 covers 19 residues. The CDR3 spells CASSAYPHTSGGKAYEQYF. CDR3 nucleotide sequence: TGTGCCAGCAGCGCATATCCACATACTAGCGGGGGTAAGGCCTACGAGCAGTACTTC.

The gene calls are TRBV6-1 and TRBJ2-1, with 10 nucleotides matching TRBD2. The CDR3 contains 13 residues. J gave up 6 bases and V 10 bases, and 6 bases lay outside the gene matches. Germline CDR1 and CDR2: MNHNS and SASEGT. In nucleotides, the CDR3 is TGTGCCATCAGCGGGAGGGACCTCAATGAGCAGTTCTTC. It encodes CAISGRDLNEQFF.

The chain combines TRBV30 with TRBJ2-2, with 10 bases aligning to TRBD1. Trimming cost V 3 bases and J 7 bases; bases outside gene matches: 2. The CDR3 spans 13 residues. Germline CDR1 and CDR2: GTSNPN and SVGIG (reference sequence). CDR3 amino acids: CAWRDRGVGELFF. The CDR3 DNA reads TGTGCCTGGAGGGACAGGGGGGTCGGGGAGCTGTTTTTT.

The chain recombines TRBV30 with TRBJ1-1; 7 nucleotides match TRBD1. Germline-derived CDR1 and CDR2 are GTSNPN and SVGIG (reference sequence). V lost 5 bases to trimming and J lost 4 bases; unmatched junction nucleotides: 4. This CDR3 is 12 amino acids long. DNA for the CDR3: TGTGCCTGGGGCTCAGGGGGCACTGAAGCTTTCTTT. Translating it yields CAWGSGGTEAFF.

The rearrangement uses TRBV2 and TRBJ1-2, with 7 bases identical to TRBD1. In germline, CDR1 is SNHLY, CDR2 FYNNEI. This CDR3 has 13 residues. V shed 5 bases, J shed 5 bases, and the junction held 5 bases outside the gene matches. CDR3 loop: CASSYGQAYGYTF. The CDR3 DNA reads as TGTGCCAGCAGTTACGGACAGGCATATGGCTACACCTTC.

This clone showed up just once. The chain couples TRBV5-4 to TRBJ2-2; a possible D gene is TRBD2 (6 bases). The V end lost 4 bases, the J end lost 4 bases, and 23 bases lay between the germline ends. Germline V gives CDR1 SGHNT, CDR2 YYREEE (reference sequence). The CDR3 totals 18 residues. CDR3 loop: CASSILGRGNSGTGELFF. DNA for the CDR3: TGTGCCAGCAGCATTTTGGGCCGGGGTAATAGCGGCACCGGGGAGCTGTTTTTT.

V and J are TRBV27 and TRBJ1-5; the match to TRBD1 covers 7 bases. V was clipped by 6 bases and J by 2 bases; unmatched bases: 7. CDR1 and CDR2 (germline): MNHEY, SMNVEV (reference sequence). CDR3 size: 15 residues. DNA for the CDR3: TGTGCCAGCAGGGAGGGGGCGAGGGGCAATCAGCCCCAGCATTTT. Translated, it gives CASREGARGNQPQHF.

The CDR3 is CASSPPGQGMGGELFF. Written as DNA, the CDR3 is TGTGCCAGCAGCCCGCCGGGACAGGGGATGGGCGGGGAGCTGTTTTTT. The rearrangement uses TRBV28 and TRBJ2-2, with 10 bases lining up with TRBD1. The germline CDR1 and CDR2 sequences are MDHEN and SYDVKM. This CDR3 has 16 residues. V trimming: 6 bases; J trimming: 7 bases; junction bases outside the gene matches: 11.

The CDR3 bases are TGTGCCAGCAGTGCAGGGCTCAATGAGCAGTTCTTC. It encodes CASSAGLNEQFF. The chain recombines TRBV2 with TRBJ2-1; maybe TRBD1 (5 bases). This CDR3 comprises 12 residues. Germline CDR1 reads SNHLY; CDR2 reads FYNNEI. The V gene lost 4 bases and the J gene lost 6 bases, with 7 bases spanning the gap. Together with reference TRBV2 and TRBJ2-1, the CDR3 gives the full variable domain: EPEVTQTPSHQVTQMGQEVILRCVPISNHLYFYWYRQILGQKVEFLVSFYNNEISEKSEIFDDQFSVERPDGSNFTLKIRSTKLEDSAMYFCASSAGLNEQFFGPGTRLTVL.

This clone came up once. The rearrangement links TRBV7-9 to TRBJ2-2; D remains ambiguous. Germline CDR1 reads SEHNR; CDR2 reads FQNEAQ (reference sequence). The CDR3 is made up of 12 amino acids. Trimming shortened V by 5 bases and J by 5 bases, and 6 bases separated the two germline ends. CDR3 protein: CASSPVTGELFF. CDR3 DNA sequence: TGTGCCAGCAGCCCAGTGACCGGGGAGCTGTTTTTT.

This clone was seen only a few times. The V and J genes are TRBV19 and TRBJ2-7; D not certain. The CDR3 has 12 residues. V lost 5 bases and J lost 7, with 12 bases in between. CDR1 LNHDA and CDR2 SQIVND come from the germline V gene (reference sequence). CDR3 bases: TGTGCCAGTAGTGGGCCCGTCCGGGAGCAGTACTTC. Encoded protein: CASSGPVREQYF.

V usage is TRBV5-1 and J usage is TRBJ2-1; the match to TRBD2 covers 10 bases. CDR1 is SGHRS, CDR2 YFSETQ, per germline. V lost 3 bases to trimming and J lost 4 bases; unmatched junction nucleotides: 7. CDR3 length equals 16 residues. In DNA form, the CDR3 reads TGCGCCAGCAGCTCGGGAGCGGGGGGGCCGTACAATGAGCAGTTCTTC. Its translation: CASSSGAGGPYNEQFF.

The chain joins TRBV9 to TRBJ2-1, with 16 bases identical to TRBD2. The CDR3 has 16 residues. Per the germline V gene, CDR1 is SGDLS and CDR2 is YYNGEE. Losses at the gene ends were 4 bases for V and 10 bases for J; bases not matched to a gene: 8. CDR3 sequence reads: CASSTGTSGGAYEQFF. The CDR3 DNA sequence: TGTGCCAGCAGCACGGGGACTAGCGGGGGGGCTTACGAGCAGTTCTTC.

The chain couples TRBV5-1 to TRBJ1-2; 7 bases line up with TRBD1. Losses at the gene ends were 1 base for V and 7 bases for J; bases not matched to a gene: 10. CDR1 SGHRS and CDR2 YFSETQ come from the germline V gene. This CDR3 has 15 amino acids. The CDR3 loop is CASSLSQGGSRGYTF. Written as DNA, the CDR3 is TGCGCCAGCAGCTTGTCCCAGGGGGGAAGCCGTGGCTACACCTTC.

V gene TRBV29-1 combines with J gene TRBJ2-2; D remains unclear. V was clipped by 4 bases and J by 0 bases, with 6 bases between them. Germline V gene sequence: CDR1 SQVTM, CDR2 ANQGSEA. This CDR3 spans 13 amino acids. The CDR3 is CSVVSANTGELFF. CDR3 bases: TGCAGCGTTGTATCTGCGAACACCGGGGAGCTGTTTTTT.

The chain is built from TRBV27 and TRBJ2-7; 9 bases align to TRBD1. CDR3 length equals 15 residues. In germline, CDR1 is MNHEY, CDR2 SMNVEV (reference sequence). After removal of 6 bases from V and 4 bases from J, the junction contained 10 bases not matched to a gene. CDR3 coding DNA: TGTGCCAGCAGCCAACGGACAGGGGACGGGTACGAGCAGTACTTC. Protein: CASSQRTGDGYEQYF.

This rearrangement joins TRBV7-3 to TRBJ1-1, with 7 bases matching TRBD1. Unmatched junction bases numbered 3, after V lost 2 bases and J lost 3 bases. This CDR3 has 14 residues. Germline loops: CDR1 SGHTA, CDR2 FQGTGA. The CDR3 here is CASSLAGGYTEAFF. In nucleotides, the CDR3 is TGTGCCAGCAGCTTAGCAGGGGGATACACTGAAGCTTTCTTT.

This chain joins TRBV4-1 and TRBJ1-1; D ambiguous. Trimming took 0 bases from V and 7 from J, leaving 9 bases between them. The CDR3 has 13 residues. CDR1 is MGHRA, CDR2 YSYEKL, per germline. For the CDR3, the DNA is TGCGCCAGCAGCCAAGATGTGGCCGTTGAAGCTTTCTTT. Protein product: CASSQDVAVEAFF.

The chain recombines TRBV4-3 with TRBJ2-2; 12 bases align to TRBD1. The CDR3 spans 19 residues. V was clipped by 2 bases and J by 3 bases; unmatched bases: 10. From germline, CDR1 is LGHNA and CDR2 YSLEER. CDR3 nucleotide sequence: TGCGCCAGCAGCCAAAGCCCCAAGGGACAGGGGGCATACACCGGGGAGCTGTTTTTT. The encoded protein is CASSQSPKGQGAYTGELFF.

The rearrangement joins TRBV5-4 to TRBJ2-1; 7 bases agree with TRBD2. Germline V gene lookup returns CDR1 SGHNT and CDR2 YYREEE (reference sequence). The J segment lost 15 bases and the V segment lost 6 bases, leaving 21 bases of the junction unmatched. CDR3 length: 15 amino acids. This chain's CDR3 is CASTQSGGSFLLWFF. The CDR3 nucleotides are TGTGCCAGCACACAGTCGGGAGGTAGTTTCCTACTCTGGTTCTTC.

V and J are TRBV28 and TRBJ1-5, with TRBD1 matching 9 bases. Trimming took 4 bases from V and 1 from J; bases not matched to a gene: 5. Germline CDR1 is MDHEN and CDR2 is SYDVKM. The CDR3 consists of 16 residues. The CDR3 nucleotides read TGTGCCAGCAGTTCAACAGGGGGCGGGAGCAATCAGCCCCAGCATTTT. Translation: CASSSTGGGSNQPQHF. The whole variable domain, remainder taken from reference TRBV28 and TRBJ1-5, is DVKVTQSSRYLVKRTGEKVFLECVQDMDHENMFWYRQDPGLGLRLIYFSYDVKMKEKGDIPEGYSVSREKKERFSLILESASTNQTSMYLCASSSTGGGSNQPQHFGDGTRLSIL.